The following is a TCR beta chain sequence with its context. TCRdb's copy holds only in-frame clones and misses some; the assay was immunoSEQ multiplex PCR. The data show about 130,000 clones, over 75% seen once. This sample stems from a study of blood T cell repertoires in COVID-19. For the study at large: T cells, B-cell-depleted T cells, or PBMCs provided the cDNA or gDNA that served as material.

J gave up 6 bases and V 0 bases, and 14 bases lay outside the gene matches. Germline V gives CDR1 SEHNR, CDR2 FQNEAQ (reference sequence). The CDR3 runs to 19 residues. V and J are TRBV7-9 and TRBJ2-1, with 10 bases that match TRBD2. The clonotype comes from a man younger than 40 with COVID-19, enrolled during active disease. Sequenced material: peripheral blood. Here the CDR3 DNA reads TGTGCCAGCAGCTTAGCGCGAGCGGGAGGGCCGCGGGCGTTCAATGAGCAGTTCTTC. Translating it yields CASSLARAGGPRAFNEQFF.